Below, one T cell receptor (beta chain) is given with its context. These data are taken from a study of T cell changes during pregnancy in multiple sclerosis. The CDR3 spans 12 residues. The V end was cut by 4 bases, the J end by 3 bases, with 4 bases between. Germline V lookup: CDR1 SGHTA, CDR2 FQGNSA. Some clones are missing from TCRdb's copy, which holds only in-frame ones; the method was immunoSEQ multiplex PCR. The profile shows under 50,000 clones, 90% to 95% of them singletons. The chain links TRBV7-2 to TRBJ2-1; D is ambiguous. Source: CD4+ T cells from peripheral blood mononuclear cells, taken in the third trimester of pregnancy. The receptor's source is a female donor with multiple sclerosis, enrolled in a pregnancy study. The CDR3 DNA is TGTGCCAGCAGCTCCTACTACAATGAGCAGTTCTTC. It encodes CASSSYYNEQFF.